These 28 T cell receptor beta chains came from one sample sequenced in a study of cytomegalovirus exposure and HLA in healthy donors. The PCR ran on 60 Vbeta and 13 Jbeta primers. Produced via immunoSEQ multiplex PCR; TCRdb's table is partial and in-frame only. Of 120,000 or so clones detected, roughly 70% appear once; the ten largest clones hold 3% to 4%. The sequenced sample consisted of PBMCs. The receptors shown here come from a man aged 25-40 years in good health and CMV-seronegative.

The chain couples TRBV6-5 to TRBJ1-2; possibly TRBD1 for D (6 bases). V shed 6 bases and J shed 5 bases, with 13 bases lying between them. The CDR3 extends over 13 amino acids. Germline-derived CDR1 and CDR2 are MNHEY and SVGAGI. The CDR3 loop reads CASRDRDTYGYTF. CDR3 nucleotides: TGTGCCAGCAGAGACCGGGACACATATGGCTACACCTTC.

The V and J genes are TRBV28 and TRBJ2-3, with D possibly TRBD2 on 5 matching bases. This CDR3 comprises 14 residues. V was trimmed by 7 bases and J by 5 bases, leaving 16 bases between them. Germline-derived CDR1 and CDR2 are MDHEN and SYDVKM. DNA of the CDR3: TGTGCCAGCACCAACCTAGCATCAGGAGATACGCAGTATTTT. This translates into CASTNLASGDTQYF.

The chain joins TRBV15 to TRBJ2-7, with D possibly being TRBD2 (5 bases). CDR1 is LNHNV, CDR2 YYDKDF, per germline (reference sequence). The CDR3 spans 14 residues. The V end was cut by 2 bases, the J end by 5 bases, with 13 bases between. CDR3 in amino acids: CATSRTGPADEQYF. The CDR3 nucleotides read TGTGCCACCAGCAGAACCGGGCCAGCGGACGAGCAGTACTTC.

The chain is built from TRBV10-3 and TRBJ2-6; a weak D match, TRBD2 (7 bases). The V end was cut by 7 bases, the J end by 3 bases, with 13 bases between. Per the germline V gene, CDR1 is ENHRY and CDR2 is SYGVKD. The CDR3 sequence is 15 residues long. CDR3 in DNA: TGTGCCATCAATTTAGGGGGGGGTGGGGCCAACGTCCTGACTTTC. Its translation is CAINLGGGGANVLTF.

This rearrangement joins TRBV9 to TRBJ2-1, with TRBD2 matching 11 bases. Germline CDR1 and CDR2: SGDLS and YYNGEE. V dropped 2 bases and J dropped 8; count of bases not matched to a gene: 6. This CDR3 has 15 residues. The chain's CDR3 is CASSVTSGDGDEQFF. The CDR3 nucleotides are TGTGCCAGCAGCGTGACTAGCGGGGATGGGGATGAGCAGTTCTTC. The full variable domain, completed using reference TRBV9 and TRBJ2-1, is DSGVTQTPKHLITATGQRVTLRCSPRSGDLSVYWYQQSLDQGLQFLIQYYNGEERAKGNILERFSAQQFPDLHSELNLSSLELGDSALYFCASSVTSGDGDEQFFGPGTRLTVL.

The chain couples TRBV2 to TRBJ1-1, with D perhaps matching TRBD1 (6 bases). Trimming took off 8 bases at V and 12 bases at J, with 25 bases between the two ends. The CDR3 runs to 14 residues. Germline V gives CDR1 SNHLY, CDR2 FYNNEI. Written as DNA, the CDR3 is TGTGCCAGCGTCGGACAGCCCCTCTATGGTGATACTTTCTTT. Its translation: CASVGQPLYGDTFF.

This clone was seen only a few times. This chain links TRBV27 with TRBJ1-4; perhaps TRBD1 as D (6 bases). This CDR3 is built from 15 residues. V was trimmed by 3 bases and J by 6 bases, leaving 14 bases between them. The germline V gene has CDR1 MNHEY and CDR2 SMNVEV (reference sequence). CDR3: CASSLGWGQDEKLFF. The CDR3 DNA reads as TGTGCCAGCAGTTTGGGGTGGGGGCAGGATGAAAAACTGTTTTTT.

This clone was counted once. The chain combines TRBV2 with TRBJ2-3, with TRBD1 as a possible D gene (6 bases). Looked up from germline, CDR1 is SNHLY and CDR2 is FYNNEI. The ends were cut back, 10 bases at V and 1 base at J, with 18 bases in the middle. The CDR3 length is 15 residues. Here the CDR3 DNA reads TGTGCCACCACCTCGCAACAGGGACGCACAGATACGCAGTATTTT. As protein: CATTSQQGRTDTQYF.

This clone was seen more than once but under ten times. The V call is TRBV9, the J call TRBJ2-5; D remains unclear. CDR1 is SGDLS, CDR2 YYNGEE, per germline. The CDR3 loop spans 14 amino acids. V lost 1 base and J 1 base, leaving 8 bases between the germline ends. The CDR3 nucleotides read TGTGCCAGCAGCGTATCTCCCCGCCAAGAGACCCAGTACTTC. Amino acid sequence: CASSVSPRQETQYF.

This clone was picked up a small number of times. The chain employs TRBV11-2 and TRBJ2-5; maybe TRBD2 (6 bases). Germline V gives CDR1 SGHAT, CDR2 FQNNGV. The CDR3 has 14 amino acids. The V and J ends lost 0 bases and 3 bases respectively, with 8 bases between them. The CDR3 nucleotides read TGTGCCAGCAGCTTAGACCCGGGGGAAGAGACCCAGTACTTC. As protein: CASSLDPGEETQYF.

This sequence joins TRBV4-1 and TRBJ1-1; D is perhaps TRBD1 (5 bases). Trimming took off 0 bases at V and 3 bases at J, with 11 bases between the two ends. The CDR3 runs 15 residues. Germline CDR1 reads MGHRA; CDR2 reads YSYEKL. CDR3 amino acids: CASSQDRDWDTEAFF. DNA of the CDR3: TGCGCCAGCAGCCAAGACAGGGATTGGGACACTGAAGCTTTCTTT.

This chain uses TRBV18 with TRBJ1-5; 8 bases are a match to TRBD1. There are 13 residues in the CDR3. Unmatched junction bases numbered 5, after V lost 5 bases and J lost 8 bases. The germline CDR1 and CDR2 sequences are KGHSH and LQKENI. The CDR3 here is CASSEDRDKPQHF. Written as DNA, the CDR3 is TGTGCCAGCTCAGAGGACAGGGATAAGCCCCAGCATTTT.

This clone was found a few times. This chain joins TRBV5-6 and TRBJ2-7, with a weak D call TRBD2 (6 bases). Trimming pared 0 bases from V and 8 bases from J, leaving 15 bases between. This CDR3 has 14 amino acids. CDR1 is SGHDT and CDR2 is YYEEEE in the germline V gene. The CDR3 sequence is CASSLVGPAGKQYF. The CDR3 DNA sequence: TGTGCCAGCAGCTTGGTGGGGCCCGCGGGGAAGCAGTACTTC.

This clone was picked up a small number of times. The chain joins TRBV7-9 to TRBJ1-4; no firm D call. The CDR3 spans 14 residues. V was pared by 1 base and J by 4 bases, with 7 bases between. CDR1 SEHNR and CDR2 FQNEAQ come from the germline V gene (reference sequence). The chain's CDR3 is CASSLGTDNEKLFF. DNA for the CDR3: TGTGCCAGCAGCTTAGGCACTGATAATGAAAAACTGTTTTTT.

The chain combines TRBV18 with TRBJ2-1, with TRBD2 matching over 7 bases. The germline gives CDR1 KGHSH, CDR2 LQKENI. The CDR3 spans 15 residues. The junction had 14 bases not matched to a gene; V was cut back by 6 bases and J by 9 bases. CDR3 in DNA: TGTGCCAGCTCGGGTTCCAGCGGGGCCCTAGGTGAGCAGTTCTTC. Protein: CASSGSSGALGEQFF.

As regards this clone: An end of the junction differs from the germline gene, which may be a read error. The chain combines TRBV13 with TRBJ2-3; 15 nucleotides agree with TRBD2. The germline V gene has CDR1 PRHDT and CDR2 FYEKMQ (reference sequence). The CDR3 runs 15 residues. Here the CDR3 reads CASSPPGLAGGIQCF. Written as DNA, the CDR3 is TGTGCCAGCAGCCCCCCGGGACTAGCGGGGGGAATTCAGTGTTTT.

Written as DNA, the CDR3 is TGTGCCATCAGCGCCCCAGGGGGCTCTCCACCCTACGGCTATGGCTACACCTTC. Its protein is CAISAPGGSPPYGYGYTF. The V gene is TRBV10-3, the J gene TRBJ1-2, with 8 positions matching TRBD1. The CDR3 extends over 18 amino acids. Per the germline V gene, CDR1 is ENHRY and CDR2 is SYGVKD. V shed 6 bases, J shed 4 bases, and the junction held 19 bases outside the gene matches.

The chain combines TRBV5-1 with TRBJ1-4, with a tentative D call TRBD1 (6 bases). The germline V gene has CDR1 SGHRS and CDR2 YFSETQ. Between the trimmed V and J ends, which lost 2 bases and 7 bases, there was a span of 12 bases. This CDR3 region has 14 residues. CDR3 sequence: CASSFIQGSEKLFF. CDR3 DNA: TGCGCCAGCAGCTTTATACAGGGTTCTGAAAAACTGTTTTTT.

V gene TRBV5-4 combines with J gene TRBJ2-5, with TRBD1 matching over 9 bases. This CDR3 contains 15 residues. V gave up 4 bases and J gave up 5 bases; unmatched junction bases: 9. The germline gives CDR1 SGHNT, CDR2 YYREEE (reference sequence). The CDR3 coding sequence is TGTGCCAGCAGCCCATGGGGGACAGGGAGGGAGACCCAGTACTTC. Its protein product is CASSPWGTGRETQYF.

J is TRBJ2-5 and V is TRBV5-1; 10 bases line up with TRBD1. The CDR3 spans 15 residues. J gave up 2 bases and V 4 bases, and 5 bases lay outside the gene matches. CDR1 and CDR2 from the germline V gene are SGHRS and YFSETQ. CDR3: CASSRGQGLQETQYF. CDR3 DNA: TGCGCCAGCAGCAGGGGACAGGGGCTGCAAGAGACCCAGTACTTC.

This chain joins TRBV9 and TRBJ1-1; D remains unclear. Germline V gene lookup returns CDR1 SGDLS and CDR2 YYNGEE. The V and J ends lost 3 bases and 4 bases respectively, with 16 bases between them. CDR3 length equals 15 residues. The CDR3 DNA reads as TGTGCCAGCAGCGCACGGCCGGGGTTGGGCACTGAAGCTTTCTTT. Translation: CASSARPGLGTEAFF.

The chain has TRBV28 and TRBJ2-3, with 7 bases identical to TRBD2. The CDR3 sequence is 17 residues long. The germline gives CDR1 MDHEN, CDR2 SYDVKM. The junction had 17 bases not matched to a gene; V was cut back by 5 bases and J by 6 bases. The CDR3, as DNA: TGTGCCAGCAGTCCCTCCCTACCGGGGGGAGGGACCGATACGCAGTATTTT. Translating it yields CASSPSLPGGGTDTQYF.

This clone has just one count. The chain employs TRBV27 and TRBJ1-4; a possible D gene is TRBD1 (6 bases). The length of the CDR3 is 14 residues. Germline values: CDR1 MNHEY, CDR2 SMNVEV (reference sequence). V shed 4 bases and J shed 4 bases, with 10 bases lying between them. CDR3 in DNA: TGTGCCAGCAGTTGGACAGCTTTTAATGAAAAACTGTTTTTT. This gives the protein CASSWTAFNEKLFF.

Comments on this clone: A read error may account for a junction end that differs from germline. J is TRBJ2-1 and V is TRBV27, with a weak D call TRBD2 (5 bases). Germline CDR1 and CDR2: MNHEY and SMNVEV (reference sequence). This CDR3 region has 12 residues. The CDR3 nucleotides are TGTGCCAGCTCCACGCTAGCCCACCCTGAGGTCTTC. This encodes CASSTLAHPEVF.

This clone came up a few times. The chain has TRBV6-1 and TRBJ1-2, with 8 bases identical to TRBD1. Trimming cost V 6 bases and J 5 bases; bases outside gene matches: 11. Germline values: CDR1 MNHNS, CDR2 SASEGT. This CDR3 is 15 amino acids long. CDR3 sequence reads: CASSNPGQVKYGYTF. The CDR3 DNA reads as TGTGCCAGCAGCAACCCGGGACAGGTGAAGTATGGCTACACCTTC.

This chain uses TRBV10-3 with TRBJ1-2, with D possibly being TRBD1 (6 bases). The CDR3 runs to 15 residues. From germline, CDR1 is ENHRY and CDR2 SYGVKD. The V end was cut by 3 bases, the J end by 4 bases, with 15 bases between. CDR3: CAISDQAGASYGYTF. CDR3 in DNA: TGTGCCATCAGTGATCAGGCAGGGGCGAGCTATGGCTACACCTTC.

The chain combines TRBV9 with TRBJ1-2; 7 bases match TRBD1. The CDR3 is 12 residues long. V was pared by 1 base and J by 10 bases, with 4 bases of the junction left unmatched. Per the germline V gene, CDR1 is SGDLS and CDR2 is YYNGEE. The CDR3 loop reads CASSVQGTVYTF. CDR3 DNA: TGTGCCAGCAGCGTACAAGGGACAGTCTACACCTTC.

This clone was observed a handful of times. This chain joins TRBV7-9 and TRBJ1-4; D is unclear. CDR1 and CDR2 (germline): SEHNR, FQNEAQ (reference sequence). The CDR3 runs to 12 residues. Trimming removed 5 bases at V and 7 bases at J, with 8 bases between. CDR3 in amino acids: CASSPRSEKLFF. The CDR3 nucleotides read TGTGCCAGCAGCCCCCGGAGTGAAAAACTGTTTTTT.